Listed below are T cell receptor beta chains from one sample, sequenced in a study of T cell changes during pregnancy in multiple sclerosis. Profiled with immunoSEQ multiplex PCR; TCRdb holds only in-frame clones, not every one. The data contain 60,000 to 70,000 clones, roughly 89% of them seen just once; the ten biggest clones take up approximately 1.5%. The starting material was peripheral blood, obtained after pregnancy. These receptors all come from a female donor in good health, enrolled as a control in a pregnancy study. The CDR3 runs from the conserved cysteine through the conserved F or W.

J gene | V gene | CDR3 protein
TRBJ1-5 | TRBV15 | CATSGFSQPQHF
TRBJ1-1 | TRBV4-3 | CASSQGGTENTEAFF
TRBJ2-2 | TRBV14 | CASKPLGGPGELFF
TRBJ2-2 | TRBV5-4 | CASSELVAAGRELFF
TRBJ1-4 | TRBV5-1 | CASSLAGGSEKLFF
TRBJ2-7 | TRBV7-9 | CASSSYRESGEQYF
TRBJ2-1 | TRBV6-4 | CASSDSGTSGYNEQFF
TRBJ2-7 | TRBV6-5 | CASSSTGAYPEQYF
TRBJ2-2 | TRBV27 | CASSFGLGGAGELFF
TRBJ1-4 | TRBV30 | CAWRHEEKLFF
TRBJ1-5 | TRBV9 | CASNNGGLGQPQHF
TRBJ1-2 | TRBV7-2 | CASSLANRGPGGYTF
TRBJ1-2 | TRBV19 | CASSSTGGGYTF
TRBJ2-7 | TRBV27 | CASSANYEQYF
TRBJ1-1 | TRBV6-6 | CASSYPHQGTEAFF
TRBJ1-1 | TRBV5-1 | CASSWDSNTEAFF
TRBJ1-4 | TRBV19 | CASSGTGSTNEKLFF
TRBJ2-7 | TRBV6-1 | CASSEAIGEDSFYEQYF
TRBJ2-3 | TRBV4-3 | CASSHRYGASGTDTQYF
TRBJ1-6 | TRBV9 | CASSPGTGVESPLHF
TRBJ2-2 | TRBV7-9 | CASSPGTGAGGELFF
TRBJ1-1 | TRBV15 | CATSEKAANTEAFF
TRBJ1-1 | TRBV7-3 | CASSLFHQTNTEAFF
TRBJ1-1 | TRBV7-9 | CASSPDPYRATNTEAFF
TRBJ1-1 | TRBV10-3 | CAIKANTEAFF
TRBJ1-6 | TRBV12-5 | CASGLGTGVSPLHF
TRBJ1-1 | TRBV9 | CASSPWTENTEAFF
TRBJ1-2 | TRBV5-1 | CASSLVAGTNYGYTF
TRBJ2-7 | TRBV29-1 | CSFRLAYEQYF
TRBJ2-5 | TRBV7-2 | CASSLPSGGGQETQYF
TRBJ2-3 | TRBV9 | CASSVQRGAPTDTQYF
TRBJ1-2 | TRBV6-5 | CASSYSGPRDGYTF
TRBJ2-7 | TRBV7-2 | CASSTNRDEQYF
TRBJ2-3 | TRBV6-4 | CASTPSGGASDTQYF
TRBJ1-5 | TRBV7-9 | CASSSHGQAYSNQPQHF
TRBJ1-4 | TRBV7-2 | CASSWRQPLNEKLFF
TRBJ2-7 | TRBV14 | CASSQDLQGATYEQYF
TRBJ2-7 | TRBV6-6 | CASSYSRDSYEQYF
TRBJ2-2 | TRBV2 | CASRNRDTSTGELFF
TRBJ2-7 | TRBV6-4 | CATFRTGWIYEQYF
TRBJ2-3 | TRBV5-4 | CASSFFRGGRGGTDTQYF
TRBJ1-1 | TRBV6-6 | CASSYLFRGLNTEAFF
TRBJ2-3 | TRBV18 | CASSPAAGGTDTQYF
TRBJ1-1 | TRBV5-4 | CASSFRVHTEAFF
TRBJ1-1 | TRBV27 | CASRFGNTEAFF
TRBJ1-3 | TRBV12-5 | CASGLEVDLYSGNTIYF
TRBJ2-7 | TRBV7-8 | CASSSPQTGTKGEQYF
TRBJ1-3 | TRBV10-3 | CAIRTGSSGNTIYF
TRBJ2-2 | TRBV18 | CASSPIWQVAGELFF
TRBJ2-1 | TRBV4-3 | CASSQDPTSYNEQFF
TRBJ2-3 | TRBV4-1 | CASSPGGVGASDTQYF
TRBJ2-1 | TRBV4-3 | CASSHSAGLDNEQFF
TRBJ2-2 | TRBV11-3 | CASSSGVITGELFF
TRBJ2-1 | TRBV30 | CAWSVMANSYNEQFF
TRBJ2-1 | TRBV6-6 | CASRIPGQGVNEQFF